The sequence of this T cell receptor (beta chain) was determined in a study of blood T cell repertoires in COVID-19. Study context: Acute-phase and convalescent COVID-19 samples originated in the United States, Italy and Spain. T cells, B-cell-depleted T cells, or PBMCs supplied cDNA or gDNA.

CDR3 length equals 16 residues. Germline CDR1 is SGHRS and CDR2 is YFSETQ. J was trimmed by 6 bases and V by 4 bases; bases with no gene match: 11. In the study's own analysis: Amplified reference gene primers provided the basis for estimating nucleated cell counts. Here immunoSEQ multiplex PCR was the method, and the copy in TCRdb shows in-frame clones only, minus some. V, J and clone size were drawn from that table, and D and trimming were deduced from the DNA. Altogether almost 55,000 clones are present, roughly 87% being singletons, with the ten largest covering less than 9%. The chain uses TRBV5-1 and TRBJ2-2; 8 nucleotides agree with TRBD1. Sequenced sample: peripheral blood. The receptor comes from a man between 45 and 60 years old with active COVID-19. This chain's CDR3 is CASSATTGVVSGELFF. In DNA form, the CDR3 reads TGCGCCAGCAGCGCGACGACAGGGGTTGTTTCCGGGGAGCTGTTTTTT.